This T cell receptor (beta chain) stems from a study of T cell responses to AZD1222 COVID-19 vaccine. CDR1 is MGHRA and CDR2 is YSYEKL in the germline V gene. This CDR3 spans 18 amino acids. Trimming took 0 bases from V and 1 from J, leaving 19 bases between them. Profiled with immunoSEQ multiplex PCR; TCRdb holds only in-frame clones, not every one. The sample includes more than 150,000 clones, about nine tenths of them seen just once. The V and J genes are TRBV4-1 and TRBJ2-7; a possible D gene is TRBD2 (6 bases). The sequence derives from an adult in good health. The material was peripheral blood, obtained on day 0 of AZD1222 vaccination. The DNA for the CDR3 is TGCGCCAGCAGCCAAGATATGACTAGACTAGGACCTTCCTACGAGCAGTACTTC. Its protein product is CASSQDMTRLGPSYEQYF.